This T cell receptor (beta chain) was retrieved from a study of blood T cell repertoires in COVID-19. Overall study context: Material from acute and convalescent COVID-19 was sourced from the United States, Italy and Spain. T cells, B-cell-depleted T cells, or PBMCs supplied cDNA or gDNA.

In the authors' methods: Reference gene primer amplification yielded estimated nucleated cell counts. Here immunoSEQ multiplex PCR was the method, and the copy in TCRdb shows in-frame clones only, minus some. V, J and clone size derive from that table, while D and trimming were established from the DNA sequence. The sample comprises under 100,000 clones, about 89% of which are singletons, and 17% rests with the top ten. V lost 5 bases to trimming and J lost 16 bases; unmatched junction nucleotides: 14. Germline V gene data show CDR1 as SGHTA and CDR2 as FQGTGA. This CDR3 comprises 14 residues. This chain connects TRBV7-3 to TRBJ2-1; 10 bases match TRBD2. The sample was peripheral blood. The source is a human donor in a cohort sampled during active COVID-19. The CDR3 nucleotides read TGTGCCAGCAGCCCCCCAGGGCTAGCGGGGGCCTATTTCTTC. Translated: CASSPPGLAGAYFF.